The 18 T cell receptor beta chains presented below share a single source sample, sequenced in a study of shared clonotypes between healthy human individuals. Only in-frame clones appear in the TCRdb table, and some are missing; sequencing was by immunoSEQ multiplex PCR. The sample shows about 870,000 clones, 80% to 95% of them seen only once. Naive CD8 cells were CD45RO-negative, positively selected for CCR7, excluding terminally differentiated effector memory CD45RA+ cells. The sequenced material came from naive CD8+ T cells sorted from blood. The receptors were sampled from a young man in good health.

V usage is TRBV28 and J usage is TRBJ2-1, with 11 bases aligning to TRBD2. Trimming cost V 7 bases and J 0 bases; bases outside gene matches: 11. CDR3 length equals 18 residues. Germline V gene sequence: CDR1 MDHEN, CDR2 SYDVKM. The CDR3 nucleotides are TGTGCCAGCACCCCCTTAGGGACTAGCGGTTCCTCCTACAATGAGCAGTTCTTC. Its protein is CASTPLGTSGSSYNEQFF.

This chain connects TRBV27 to TRBJ2-3; the match to TRBD2 covers 10 bases. The CDR3 is 16 residues long. Trimming at V came to 4 bases and at J to 3 bases, leaving 7 bases not matched to a gene. From germline, CDR1 is MNHEY and CDR2 SMNVEV (reference sequence). CDR3 nucleotide sequence: TGTGCCAGCAGTTCAATAGCGGGAGGTGGAACAGATACGCAGTATTTT. This translates into CASSSIAGGGTDTQYF.

This chain joins TRBV12-5 and TRBJ2-1; perhaps TRBD2 as D (5 bases). With 3 bases removed from V and 5 bases from J, the gap between germline ends came to 8 bases. The length of the CDR3 is 13 residues. Germline V gene sequence: CDR1 LGHNT, CDR2 FRNRAP. CDR3 nucleotide sequence: TGTGCTAGTGGTTTCGGAGGCAACAATGAGCAGTTCTTC. This sequence encodes CASGFGGNNEQFF.

The V and J genes are TRBV27 and TRBJ2-3, with D perhaps TRBD1 (5 bases). From germline, CDR1 is MNHEY and CDR2 SMNVEV (reference sequence). V lost 10 bases and J 2 bases, leaving 19 bases between the germline ends. The CDR3 spans 15 residues. The CDR3 sequence: CATQLSAGPTDTQYF. In DNA form, the CDR3 reads TGTGCCACCCAGCTCTCGGCAGGGCCCACAGATACGCAGTATTTT.

This chain uses TRBV30 with TRBJ2-3; D not resolved. Germline V gives CDR1 GTSNPN, CDR2 SVGIG (reference sequence). The ends were cut back, 1 base at V and 6 bases at J, with 2 bases in the middle. This CDR3 contains 10 residues. CDR3 loop: CAWSADTQYF. Written as DNA, the CDR3 is TGTGCCTGGAGTGCGGATACGCAGTATTTT.

The chain employs TRBV7-8 and TRBJ1-5; no clear D gene. Germline CDR1 SGHVS, CDR2 FQNEAQ. This CDR3 is built from 15 residues. Trimming removed 2 bases from V and 2 bases from J, with 10 bases in between. The CDR3 region is CASSLTGSGNQPQHF. CDR3 bases: TGTGCCAGCAGCTTAACCGGATCAGGCAATCAGCCCCAGCATTTT.

The rearrangement uses TRBV27 and TRBJ1-5, with 7 nucleotides matching TRBD1. Looked up from germline, CDR1 is MNHEY and CDR2 is SMNVEV (reference sequence). V was clipped by 5 bases and J by 6 bases; unmatched bases: 7. The length of the CDR3 is 14 residues. The CDR3 DNA sequence: TGTGCCAGCAGTGCCCAAACAGGGGTTCAGCCCCAGCATTTT. Protein sequence: CASSAQTGVQPQHF.

J is TRBJ2-1 and V is TRBV9; a possible D gene is TRBD1 (5 bases). Germline lookup yields CDR1 SGDLS and CDR2 YYNGEE. The V and J ends lost 3 bases and 1 base respectively, with 8 bases between them. CDR3 length equals 14 residues. This CDR3 is CASSAGFSYNEQFF. CDR3 nucleotides: TGTGCCAGCAGCGCAGGGTTTTCCTACAATGAGCAGTTCTTC.

The chain recombines TRBV5-6 with TRBJ1-5; no definite D call. The CDR3 has 14 amino acids. Germline V CDR1 and CDR2: SGHDT, YYEEEE. V gave up 1 base and J gave up 5 bases, with 10 bases separating them. The DNA of the CDR3 is TGTGCCAGCAGCTTGTGGCCAGTGCATCAGCCCCAGCATTTT. Translated: CASSLWPVHQPQHF.

The V call is TRBV6-6, the J call TRBJ1-1, with no clear D. The CDR3 extends over 15 amino acids. In germline, CDR1 is MNHNY, CDR2 SVGAGI (reference sequence). The V and J ends lost 0 bases and 0 bases respectively, with 8 bases between them. The CDR3 nucleotides read TGTGCCAGCAGTTACTCGGTAACCATGAACACTGAAGCTTTCTTT. Translating it yields CASSYSVTMNTEAFF.

This clone was found a few times. The J gene is TRBJ1-1, the V gene TRBV9; D is uncertain. Trimming took 5 bases from V and 6 from J, leaving 11 bases between them. This CDR3 is 12 amino acids long. Germline V CDR1 and CDR2: SGDLS, YYNGEE. In DNA form, the CDR3 reads TGTGCCAGCAGACCGGTGGGCCCTGAAGCTTTCTTT. This codes for CASRPVGPEAFF. The full variable domain, rest sourced from reference TRBV9 and TRBJ1-1, is DSGVTQTPKHLITATGQRVTLRCSPRSGDLSVYWYQQSLDQGLQFLIQYYNGEERAKGNILERFSAQQFPDLHSELNLSSLELGDSALYFCASRPVGPEAFFGQGTRLTVV.

The chain employs TRBV5-1 and TRBJ2-1; 13 bases line up with TRBD2. Germline V CDR1 and CDR2: SGHRS, YFSETQ. Trimming at V came to 1 base and at J to 9 bases, leaving 7 bases not matched to a gene. This CDR3 is built from 16 residues. CDR3 sequence: CASSLLWTSGSGEQFF. In DNA, the CDR3 is TGCGCCAGCAGCTTGCTGTGGACTAGCGGGAGTGGTGAGCAGTTCTTC.

This clone was counted once. The chain uses TRBV15 and TRBJ1-5; weak D call: TRBD1 (5 bases). In germline, CDR1 is LNHNV, CDR2 YYDKDF (reference sequence). The CDR3 extends over 20 amino acids. Trimming stripped 4 bases from V and 3 bases from J, with 28 bases between. The CDR3 nucleotides are TGTGCCACCAGCATGGGGGAGCATGTGGTATGGGGCCAAAACAATCAGCCCCAGCATTTT. It yields the protein CATSMGEHVVWGQNNQPQHF.

The chain links TRBV7-9 to TRBJ2-2, with D unresolved. With 1 base removed from V and 0 bases from J, the gap between germline ends came to 9 bases. The CDR3 is made up of 16 amino acids. The germline CDR1 and CDR2 sequences are SEHNR and FQNEAQ (reference sequence). CDR3 in DNA: TGTGCCAGCAGCTTAGGGAAAACCGCGAACACCGGGGAGCTGTTTTTT. This translates into CASSLGKTANTGELFF.

This chain joins TRBV11-2 and TRBJ2-7; D assignment may be TRBD1 or TRBD2 (5 bases each). Germline assignment: CDR1 SGHAT and CDR2 FQNNGV. The CDR3 length is 14 residues. V lost 5 bases and J lost 4, with 15 bases in between. This CDR3 reads CASSTGTGWYEQYF. The CDR3 DNA is TGTGCCAGCAGCACCGGGACCGGGTGGTACGAGCAGTACTTC.

The CDR3 is CASSFTEIYGYTF. The DNA for the CDR3 is TGTGCCAGTAGTTTCACAGAAATATATGGCTACACCTTC. V is TRBV19 and J is TRBJ1-2; D gene uncertain. The CDR3 sequence is 13 residues long. CDR1 and CDR2 from the germline V gene are LNHDA and SQIVND (reference sequence). V lost 5 bases and J lost 5, with 12 bases in between.

V is TRBV7-6 and J is TRBJ2-7; D is perhaps TRBD1 or TRBD2 (5 bases each). CDR1 and CDR2 (germline): SGHVS, FNYEAQ. V lost 5 bases and J lost 7, with 15 bases in between. The CDR3 has 13 amino acids. The DNA for the CDR3 is TGTGCCAGCAGCCCTGGGACGGCAGGGGAGCAGTACTTC. It translates to CASSPGTAGEQYF. The full variable domain, its missing parts supplied by reference TRBV7-6 and TRBJ2-7, is GAGVSQSPRYKVTKRGQDVALRCDPISGHVSLYWYRQALGQGPEFLTYFNYEAQQDKSGLPNDRFSAERPEGSISTLTIQRTEQRDSAMYRCASSPGTAGEQYFGPGTRLTVT.

The gene calls are TRBV4-1 and TRBJ2-1; 10 bases are shared with TRBD2. This CDR3 is built from 15 residues. The ends lost 0 bases at V and 5 bases at J; junction bases unmatched: 1. The germline V gene has CDR1 MGHRA and CDR2 YSYEKL. The DNA for the CDR3 is TGCGCCAGCAGCCAAGATGGACTAGCGGACAATGAGCAGTTCTTC. This codes for CASSQDGLADNEQFF.